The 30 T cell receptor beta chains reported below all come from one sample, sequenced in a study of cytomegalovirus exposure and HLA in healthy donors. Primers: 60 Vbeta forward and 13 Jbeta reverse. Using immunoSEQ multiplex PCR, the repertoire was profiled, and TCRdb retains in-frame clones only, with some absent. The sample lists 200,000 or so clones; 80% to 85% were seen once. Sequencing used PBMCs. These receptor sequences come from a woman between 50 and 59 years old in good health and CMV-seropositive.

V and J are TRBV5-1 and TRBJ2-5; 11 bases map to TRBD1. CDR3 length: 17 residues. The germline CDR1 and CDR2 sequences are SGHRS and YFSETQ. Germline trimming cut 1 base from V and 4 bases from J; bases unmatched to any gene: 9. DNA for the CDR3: TGCGCCAGCAGCTTGTTGGGGACAGGGGGTAGTAGAGAGACCCAGTACTTC. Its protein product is CASSLLGTGGSRETQYF.

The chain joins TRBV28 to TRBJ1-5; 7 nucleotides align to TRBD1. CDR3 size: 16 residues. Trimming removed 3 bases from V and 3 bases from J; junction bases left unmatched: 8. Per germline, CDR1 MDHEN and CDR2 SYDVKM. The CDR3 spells CASSFSGTVTNQPQHF. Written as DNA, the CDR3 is TGTGCCAGCAGTTTTAGCGGGACAGTTACCAATCAGCCCCAGCATTTT.

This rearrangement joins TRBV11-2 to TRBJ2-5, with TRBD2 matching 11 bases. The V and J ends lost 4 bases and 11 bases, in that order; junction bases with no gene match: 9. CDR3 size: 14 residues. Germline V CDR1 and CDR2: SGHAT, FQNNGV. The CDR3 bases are TGTGCCAGCAGCTCCCGGCTAGCGGGAGGTGAGCAGTACTTC. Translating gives CASSSRLAGGEQYF.

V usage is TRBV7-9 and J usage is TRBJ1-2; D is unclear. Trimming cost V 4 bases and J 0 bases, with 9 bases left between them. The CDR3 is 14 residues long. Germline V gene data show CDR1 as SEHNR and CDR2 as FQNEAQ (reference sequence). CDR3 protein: CASSSSGANYGYTF. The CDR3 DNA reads TGTGCCAGCAGCTCATCGGGAGCTAACTATGGCTACACCTTC. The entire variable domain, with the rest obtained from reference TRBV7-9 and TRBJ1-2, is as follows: DTGVSQNPRHKITKRGQNVTFRCDPISEHNRLYWYRQTLGQGPEFLTYFQNEAQLEKSRLLSDRFSAERPKGSFSTLEIQRTEQGDSAMYLCASSSSGANYGYTFGSGTRLTVV.

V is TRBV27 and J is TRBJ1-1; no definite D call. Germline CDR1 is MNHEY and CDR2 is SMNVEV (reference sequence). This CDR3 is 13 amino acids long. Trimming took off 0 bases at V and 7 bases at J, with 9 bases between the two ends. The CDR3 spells CASSLSRVDEAFF. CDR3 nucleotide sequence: TGTGCCAGCAGTTTATCGAGGGTGGATGAAGCTTTCTTT.

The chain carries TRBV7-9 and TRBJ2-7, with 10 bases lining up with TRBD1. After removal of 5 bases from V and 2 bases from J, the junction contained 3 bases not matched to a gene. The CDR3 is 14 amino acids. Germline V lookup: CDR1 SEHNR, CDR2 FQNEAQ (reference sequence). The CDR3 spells CASSRTGGTYEQYF. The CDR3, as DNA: TGTGCCAGCAGCCGGACAGGGGGAACCTACGAGCAGTACTTC. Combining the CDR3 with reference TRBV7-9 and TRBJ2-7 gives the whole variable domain DTGVSQNPRHKITKRGQNVTFRCDPISEHNRLYWYRQTLGQGPEFLTYFQNEAQLEKSRLLSDRFSAERPKGSFSTLEIQRTEQGDSAMYLCASSRTGGTYEQYFGPGTRLTVT.

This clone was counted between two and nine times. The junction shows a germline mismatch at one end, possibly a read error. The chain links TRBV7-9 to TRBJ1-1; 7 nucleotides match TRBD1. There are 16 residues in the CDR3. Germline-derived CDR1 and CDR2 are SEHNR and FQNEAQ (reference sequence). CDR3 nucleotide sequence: TGTTCCAGCAGCTATGACGGACAGGCGGGAAACACTGAAGCTTTCTTT. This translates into CSSSYDGQAGNTEAFF. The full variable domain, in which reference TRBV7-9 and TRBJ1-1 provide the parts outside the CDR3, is DTGVSQNPRHKITKRGQNVTFRCDPISEHNRLYWYRQTLGQGPEFLTYFQNEAQLEKSRLLSDRFSAERPKGSFSTLEIQRTEQGDSAMYLCSSSYDGQAGNTEAFFGQGTRLTVV.

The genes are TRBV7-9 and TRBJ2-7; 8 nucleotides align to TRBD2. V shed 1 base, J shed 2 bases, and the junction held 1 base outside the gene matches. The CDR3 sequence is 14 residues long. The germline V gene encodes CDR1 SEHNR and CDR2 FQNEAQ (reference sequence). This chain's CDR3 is CASSLGGGTYEQYF. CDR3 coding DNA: TGTGCCAGCAGCTTAGGCGGGGGGACCTACGAGCAGTACTTC.

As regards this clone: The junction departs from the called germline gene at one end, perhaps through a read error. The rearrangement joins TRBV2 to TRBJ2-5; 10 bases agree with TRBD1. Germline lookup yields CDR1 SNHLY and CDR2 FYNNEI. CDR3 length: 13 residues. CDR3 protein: CAGGQGQQKTRYF. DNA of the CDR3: TGTGCCGGGGGACAGGGGCAGCAGAAGACCCGGTACTTC.

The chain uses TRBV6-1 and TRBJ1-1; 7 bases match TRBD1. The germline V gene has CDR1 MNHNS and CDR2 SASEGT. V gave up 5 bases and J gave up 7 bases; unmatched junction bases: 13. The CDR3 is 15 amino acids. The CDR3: CASSIRRDRIDEAFF. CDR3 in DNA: TGTGCCAGCAGTATCCGCCGGGACAGAATTGATGAAGCTTTCTTT.

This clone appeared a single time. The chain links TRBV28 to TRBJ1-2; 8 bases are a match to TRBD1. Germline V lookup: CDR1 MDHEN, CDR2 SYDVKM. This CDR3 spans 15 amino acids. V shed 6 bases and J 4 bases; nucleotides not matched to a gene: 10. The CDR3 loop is CASRRPGGWGYGYTF. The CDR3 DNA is TGTGCCAGCAGGAGACCAGGGGGCTGGGGCTATGGCTACACCTTC.

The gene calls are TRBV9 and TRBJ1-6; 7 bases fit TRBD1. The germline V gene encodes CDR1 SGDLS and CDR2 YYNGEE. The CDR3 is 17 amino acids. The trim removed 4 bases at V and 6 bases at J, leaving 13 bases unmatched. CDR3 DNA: TGTGCCAGCAGCCCTCGAACCTCAACAGGGGCTAATTCACCCCTCCACTTT. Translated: CASSPRTSTGANSPLHF.

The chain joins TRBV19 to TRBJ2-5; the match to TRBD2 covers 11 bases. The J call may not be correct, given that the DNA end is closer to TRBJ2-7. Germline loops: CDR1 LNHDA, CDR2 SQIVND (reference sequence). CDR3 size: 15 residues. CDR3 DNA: TGTGCCAGTAGTATGGTAGCGGGAGGGCCATACGAGCAGTACTTC. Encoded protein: CASSMVAGGPYEQYF.

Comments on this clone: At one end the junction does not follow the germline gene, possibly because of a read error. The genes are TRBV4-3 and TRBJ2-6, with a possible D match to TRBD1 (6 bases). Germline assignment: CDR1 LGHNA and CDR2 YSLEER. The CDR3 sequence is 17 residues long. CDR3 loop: CASSQGTADSGANGLTF. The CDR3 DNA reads TGCGCCAGCAGCCAAGGGACAGCCGACTCTGGGGCCAACGGCCTGACTTTC.

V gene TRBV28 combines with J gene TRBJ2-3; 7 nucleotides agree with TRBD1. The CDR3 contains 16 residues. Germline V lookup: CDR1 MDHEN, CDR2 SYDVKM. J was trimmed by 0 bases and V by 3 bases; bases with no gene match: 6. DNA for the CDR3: TGTGCCAGCAGTTTGTGGGACAGTTCTAGCACAGATACGCAGTATTTT. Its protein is CASSLWDSSSTDTQYF. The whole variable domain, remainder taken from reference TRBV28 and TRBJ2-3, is DVKVTQSSRYLVKRTGEKVFLECVQDMDHENMFWYRQDPGLGLRLIYFSYDVKMKEKGDIPEGYSVSREKKERFSLILESASTNQTSMYLCASSLWDSSSTDTQYFGPGTRLTVL.

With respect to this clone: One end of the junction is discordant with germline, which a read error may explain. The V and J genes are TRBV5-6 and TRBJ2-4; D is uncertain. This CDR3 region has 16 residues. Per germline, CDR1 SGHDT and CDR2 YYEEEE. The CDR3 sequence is CASSLAYLGTENSQYF. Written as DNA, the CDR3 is TGTGCCAGCAGCTTGGCCTATCTGGGCACCGAAAACAGTCAGTACTTC.

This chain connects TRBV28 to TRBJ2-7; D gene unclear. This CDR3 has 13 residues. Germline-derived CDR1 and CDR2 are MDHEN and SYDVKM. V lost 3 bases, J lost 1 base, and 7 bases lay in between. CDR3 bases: TGTGCCAGCAGTTTCGCAGAATCCTACGAGCAGTACTTC. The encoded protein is CASSFAESYEQYF.

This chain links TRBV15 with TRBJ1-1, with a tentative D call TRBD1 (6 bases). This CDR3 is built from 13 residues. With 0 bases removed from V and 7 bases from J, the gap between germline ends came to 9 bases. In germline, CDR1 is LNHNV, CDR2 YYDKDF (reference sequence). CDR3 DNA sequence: TGTGCCACCAGCAGAGATCCGGACAGTGAAGCTTTCTTT. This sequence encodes CATSRDPDSEAFF.

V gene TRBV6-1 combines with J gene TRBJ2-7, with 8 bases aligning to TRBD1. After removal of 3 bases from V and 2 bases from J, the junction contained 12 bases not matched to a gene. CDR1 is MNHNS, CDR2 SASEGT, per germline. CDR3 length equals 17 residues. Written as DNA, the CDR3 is TGTGCCAGCAGTGACATCACTTACGGGACAGGAGCCTACGAGCAGTACTTC. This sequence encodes CASSDITYGTGAYEQYF.

In DNA, the CDR3 is TGTGCCAGCAGTGAACCGCAGGGGGCCAAAAACATTCAGTACTTC. This gives the protein CASSEPQGAKNIQYF. The chain links TRBV2 to TRBJ2-4; D perhaps matches TRBD1 (6 bases). The CDR3 has 15 amino acids. The V end lost 2 bases, the J end lost 1 base, and 9 bases lay between the germline ends. CDR1 and CDR2 from the germline V gene are SNHLY and FYNNEI.

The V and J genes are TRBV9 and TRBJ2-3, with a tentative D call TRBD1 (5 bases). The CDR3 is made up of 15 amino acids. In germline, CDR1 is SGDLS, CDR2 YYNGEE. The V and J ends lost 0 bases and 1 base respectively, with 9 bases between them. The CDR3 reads CASSVAVRGTDTQYF. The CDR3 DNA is TGTGCCAGCAGCGTAGCAGTCAGGGGCACAGATACGCAGTATTTT.

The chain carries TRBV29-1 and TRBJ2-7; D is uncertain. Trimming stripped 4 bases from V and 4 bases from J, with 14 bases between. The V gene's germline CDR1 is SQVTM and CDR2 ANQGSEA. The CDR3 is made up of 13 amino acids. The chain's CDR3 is CSVGSPLLYEQYF. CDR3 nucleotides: TGCAGCGTTGGTTCCCCACTCCTTTACGAGCAGTACTTC.

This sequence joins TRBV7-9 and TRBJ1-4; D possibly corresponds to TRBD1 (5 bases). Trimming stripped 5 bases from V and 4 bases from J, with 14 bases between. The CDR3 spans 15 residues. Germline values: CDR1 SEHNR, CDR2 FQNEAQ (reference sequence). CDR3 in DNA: TGTGCCAGCAGCCCCCGACAGACCATTAATGAAAAACTGTTTTTT. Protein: CASSPRQTINEKLFF.

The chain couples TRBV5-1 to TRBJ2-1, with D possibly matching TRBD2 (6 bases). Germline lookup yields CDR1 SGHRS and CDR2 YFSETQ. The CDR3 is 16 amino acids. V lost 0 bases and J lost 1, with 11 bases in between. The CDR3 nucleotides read TGCGCCAGCAGCTTGGGTGCGGGGCAGTCCTACAATGAGCAGTTCTTC. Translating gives CASSLGAGQSYNEQFF.

CDR3: CASSPQGADFTEAFF. Here the CDR3 DNA reads TGCGCCAGCAGCCCACAGGGGGCGGACTTCACTGAAGCTTTCTTT. The chain employs TRBV4-1 and TRBJ1-1, with 9 bases matching TRBD1. This CDR3 comprises 15 residues. V dropped 4 bases and J dropped 4; count of bases not matched to a gene: 7. Germline V gene data show CDR1 as MGHRA and CDR2 as YSYEKL.

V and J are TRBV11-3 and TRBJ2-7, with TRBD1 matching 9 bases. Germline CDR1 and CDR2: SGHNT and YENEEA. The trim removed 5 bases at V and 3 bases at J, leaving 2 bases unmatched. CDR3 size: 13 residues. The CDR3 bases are TGTGCCAGCAGCATGGACAGGGGCTACGAGCAGTACTTC. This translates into CASSMDRGYEQYF.

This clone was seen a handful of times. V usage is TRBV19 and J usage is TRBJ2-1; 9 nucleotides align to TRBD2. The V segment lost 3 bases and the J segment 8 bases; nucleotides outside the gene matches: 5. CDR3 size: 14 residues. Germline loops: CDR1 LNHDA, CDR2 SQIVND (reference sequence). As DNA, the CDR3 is TGTGCCAGTAGTATCCTAGCGGGGCCTTATGAGCAGTTCTTC. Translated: CASSILAGPYEQFF.

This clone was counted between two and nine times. The CDR3 DNA follows: TGCGCCAGCAGCTCGGACAGTGACAATGAGCAGTTCTTC. Encoded protein: CASSSDSDNEQFF. The J gene is TRBJ2-1, the V gene TRBV5-1; possible D gene TRBD1, 6 bases. Germline loops: CDR1 SGHRS, CDR2 YFSETQ. The CDR3 runs 13 residues. V was pared by 3 bases and J by 5 bases, with 9 bases between.

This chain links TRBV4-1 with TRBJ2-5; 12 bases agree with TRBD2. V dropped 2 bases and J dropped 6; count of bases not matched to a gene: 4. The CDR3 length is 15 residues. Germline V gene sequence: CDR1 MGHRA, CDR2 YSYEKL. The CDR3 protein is CASSQPGLAGKTQYF. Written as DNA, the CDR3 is TGCGCCAGCAGCCAACCCGGACTAGCGGGGAAGACCCAGTACTTC.

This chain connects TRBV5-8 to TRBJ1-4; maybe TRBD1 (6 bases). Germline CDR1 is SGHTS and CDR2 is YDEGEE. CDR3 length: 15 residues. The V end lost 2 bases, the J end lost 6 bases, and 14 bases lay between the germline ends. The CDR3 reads CASSLTGTSHEKLFF. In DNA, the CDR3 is TGTGCCAGCAGCTTAACCGGGACATCGCATGAAAAACTGTTTTTT.